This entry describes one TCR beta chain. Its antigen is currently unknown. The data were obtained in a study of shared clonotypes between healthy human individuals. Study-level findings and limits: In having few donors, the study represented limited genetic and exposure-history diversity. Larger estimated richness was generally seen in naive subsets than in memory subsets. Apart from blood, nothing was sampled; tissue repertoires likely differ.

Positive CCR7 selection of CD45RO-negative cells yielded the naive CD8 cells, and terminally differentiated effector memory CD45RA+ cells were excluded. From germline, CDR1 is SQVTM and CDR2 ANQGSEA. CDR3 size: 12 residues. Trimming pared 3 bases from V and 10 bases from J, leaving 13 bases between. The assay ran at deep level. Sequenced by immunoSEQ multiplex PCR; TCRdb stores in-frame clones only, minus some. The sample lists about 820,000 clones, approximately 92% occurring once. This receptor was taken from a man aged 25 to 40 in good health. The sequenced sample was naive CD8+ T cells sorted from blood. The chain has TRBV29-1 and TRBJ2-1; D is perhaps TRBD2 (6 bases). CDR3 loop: CSVDLLAPEQFF. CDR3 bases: TGCAGCGTTGATTTACTAGCCCCCGAGCAGTTCTTC.